This TCR beta chain was captured by sequencing in a study of T cells after posttransplantation cyclophosphamide (dated by TCRdb to 2016 to 2018). About the investigation overall: T cell repertoire reconstitution was tracked by TRB sequencing after myeloablative bone marrow transplantation in which posttransplantation cyclophosphamide was used as GVHD prophylaxis. Because TRA and TRB clonality were tightly correlated in nine or ten samples, subsequent TCR analyses were focused on TRB only. Up to 3 additional blood samples from 2 to 5.2 years after transplant were also TRB-sequenced in 3 patients, as was pretransplant blood from a handful of patients. Antigen receptor sequencing covered samples from 35 PTCy-treated patients and around 15 of their related bone marrow donors. Blood from all 30 or so PTCy patients who had 1-year posttransplant specimens underwent TRB sequencing. Public TRB sequences were checked against a database of over 3,000 sequences associated with responses to pathogens, tumor antigens, self-antigens and alloantigens. Study-wide findings and limitations: Donor-recipient similarity was low at 1-2 months but rose over the first year, and later blood repertoires were often dominated by donor CD8+ memory clones. The TRB repertoires of T cells infiltrating skin or the GI tract showed only limited overlap with the TRB repertoires found in blood. Across the roughly 40 patients, TRB clonality was highly associated with recipient CMV seropositivity and CMV reactivation, and diversity with PTCy was similar to that in the CNI/methotrexate controls.

TRB sequencing used genomic DNA with the immunoSEQ assay at survey resolution or the hsTCRB kit. In the original analysis: The immunoSEQ software handled initial read processing, and the LymphoSeq R package was used for repertoire analyses. For each TRB dataset, clonality was calculated as 1 minus normalized Shannon entropy, and the Gini coefficient was computed as well. To infer phenotypes in unsorted samples, TRB sequences from sorted subsets of the recipient or donor were mapped onto the unsorted samples of the same recipient. Imported from immuneACCESS, the table was reduced by TCRdb to in-frame sequences with V and J called. These copies leave out some clones; in studies compared against another copy, an unresolved V gene accounts for under half, and the cause of the remainder is not known. V, J and clone size are taken as reported in that table, and D and trimming were inferred from the DNA itself. This sample has tens of thousands of clones in the table, none counted a single time. The ten largest account for over 2% of the sample.

This clone was seen at least ten times. Its antigen is currently not known. No much larger clone exists at a distance of one base, and base qualities are not known. Via the germline V gene, CDR1 is MNHNS and CDR2 SASEGT. V is reduced by 7 bases and J by 2 bases, leaving a spacing of 15 bases between them. The CDR3 measures 15 amino acids from cysteine to phenylalanine. Only the CDR3 DNA stays, 45 bases, in frame from base 1. Peripheral blood samples were provided by related bone marrow donors on the day of marrow donation. Peripheral blood and bone marrow mononuclear cells were isolated by Ficoll-Hypaque density centrifugation and cryopreserved.

Material: PBMCs. Recombination linked TRBV6-1 to TRBJ2-1; a tentative D match to TRBD1 spans 5 bases. The TCR was taken from a man aged 35-49 years in good health, CMV-negative, and a related stem cell transplant donor. For the CDR3, the sequence is CASKFHRLTYNEQFF. The nucleotides read TGTGCCAGCAAATTTCACAGGTTAACCTACAATGAGCAGTTCTTC.